Described below is a single T cell receptor beta chain sequence and its context. Antigen specificity is unknown. This entry belongs to a study of cytomegalovirus exposure and HLA in healthy donors. A multiplex PCR was run with 60 Vbeta primers and 13 Jbeta primers. TCRdb's copy holds only in-frame clones and misses some; the assay was immunoSEQ multiplex PCR. This sample has 150,000 to 200,000 clones, with approximately 62% found just once. Study-wide findings and caveats: A later analysis linked a missense variant in DCLRE1C to the trimming of TCR beta V and J genes. TCR beta sequences reportedly predicted most subjects' HLA-A and HLA-B alleles accurately.

Germline V lookup: CDR1 SGHRS, CDR2 YFSETQ. Unmatched junction bases numbered 7, after V lost 0 bases and J lost 6 bases. The CDR3 consists of 15 residues. The origin of this receptor is a man aged 45-60 years in good health and CMV-seronegative. This chain joins TRBV5-1 and TRBJ2-7, with 9 bases lining up with TRBD1. The source material was PBMCs. CDR3 protein: CASSLGGQGGVEQYF. The DNA for the CDR3 is TGCGCCAGCAGCTTGGGGGGACAGGGAGGCGTCGAGCAGTACTTC.